The clone carrying this T cell receptor beta chain was counted ten times or more. This sample was included in a study of T cells after yellow fever vaccination. After removal of 4 bases from V and 3 bases from J, the junction contained 10 bases not matched to a gene. The germline V gene encodes CDR1 SGHTA and CDR2 FQGTGA. CDR3 length: 17 amino acids. TCRdb ran MiXCR on the 5' RACE reads and lists one entry per CDR3 protein. In the table there are approximately 510,000 distinct CDR3 sequences, about a fifth of which are singletons. The sample was PBMCs, taken more than 20 days after the first yellow fever vaccination. This receptor was obtained from a man between 18 and 35 years old who received the YFV17D yellow fever vaccine. The chain links TRBV7-3 to TRBJ2-2, with 8 bases matching TRBD2. CDR3 residues: CASSSHSISGDTGELFF. CDR3 in DNA: TGTGCCAGCAGCTCCCATTCTATTAGCGGGGACACCGGGGAGCTGTTTTTT.